This T cell receptor beta chain comes out of a study of T cell responses to AZD1222 COVID-19 vaccine. For this clone: Its antigen is unknown.

TCRdb keeps only in-frame clones here, not all; method: immunoSEQ multiplex PCR. The sample holds approximately 120,000 clones; nearly 90% are singletons and the top ten take about 15%. Notes on the study in general: Only a handful of AZD1222 recipients tested seropositive at baseline. Among the donors, most were white British and more were female, and clonal diversity was possibly underestimated.

The ends were cut back, 1 base at V and 4 bases at J, with 7 bases in the middle. Germline-derived CDR1 and CDR2 are SGHTA and FQGTGA. This CDR3 is built from 13 residues. The sample consisted of peripheral blood, taken on day 0 of AZD1222 vaccination. The V and J genes are TRBV7-3 and TRBJ1-1; D gene uncertain. The sequence was collected from an adult in good health. The CDR3 spells CASSLKGGTEAFF. CDR3 nucleotide sequence: TGTGCCAGCAGCTTAAAGGGAGGCACTGAAGCTTTCTTT.